This is a list of T cell receptor beta chains from one sample in a study of beta chain features in type 1 diabetes. Profiling relied on immunoSEQ multiplex PCR, and the TCRdb table lists in-frame clones only, not all of them. The table records around 280,000 clones, approximately 16% of them present only once. Material: naive CD4+ T cells from blood. The receptors were sampled from a man aged 18 to 35 with type 1 diabetes. CDR3s include the opening cysteine and the closing phenylalanine or tryptophan. D genes are given only for firm matches. Clone size is not always given. Where it is, it says once, few, many or a class for expanded clones.

d_gene,v_gene,abundance,j_gene,CDR3aa,CDR3nt
TRBD2,TRBV28,-,TRBJ2-7,CASRQLAGVGEQYF,TGTGCCAGCAGGCAACTAGCGGGAGTTGGAGAGCAGTACTTC
TRBD1,TRBV30,few,TRBJ1-5,CAWSAGTGNQPQHF,TGTGCCTGGAGCGCCGGGACAGGCAATCAGCCCCAGCATTTT
TRBD2,TRBV15,-,TRBJ2-1,CATSNGLAPAHEQFF,TGTGCCACCAGCAACGGACTAGCGCCGGCCCATGAGCAGTTCTTC
-,TRBV7-9,-,TRBJ2-1,CASSLRGNEQFF,TGTGCCAGCAGCTTGCGAGGGAATGAGCAGTTCTTC
-,TRBV30,-,TRBJ2-7,CALSRGRLYEQYF,TGTGCCCTCAGTCGAGGGCGGCTTTACGAGCAGTACTTC
TRBD1,TRBV7-9,-,TRBJ2-5,CATKGANQETQYF,TGTGCCACCAAGGGGGCCAATCAAGAGACCCAGTACTTC
TRBD1,TRBV28,few,TRBJ1-2,CASSSGQGVFGYTF,TGTGCCAGCAGTTCGGGACAGGGAGTCTTTGGCTACACCTTC
-,TRBV5-1,few,TRBJ1-2,CASSLTGLAYGYTF,TGCGCCAGCAGCTTGACAGGGCTTGCCTATGGCTACACCTTC
-,TRBV2,-,TRBJ2-2,CASSGFSGTTGELFF,TGTGCCAGCAGTGGCTTCAGCGGTACCACCGGGGAGCTGTTTTTT
TRBD1,TRBV5-1,few,TRBJ1-5,CASSLGTGYFQPQHF,TGCGCCAGCAGCCTAGGGACAGGGTACTTTCAGCCCCAGCATTTT
TRBD1,TRBV5-1,few,TRBJ1-1,CASSSQGASTEAFF,TGCGCCAGCAGCTCTCAGGGGGCCAGCACTGAAGCTTTCTTT
-,TRBV15,once,TRBJ2-2,CATSRPGYTGELFF,TGTGCCACCAGCAGACCAGGGTATACCGGGGAGCTGTTTTTT
TRBD2,TRBV4-2,few,TRBJ2-7,CASSLGLAGGYEQYF,TGTGCCAGCAGCCTTGGACTAGCGGGAGGGTACGAGCAGTACTTC
TRBD1,TRBV19,-,TRBJ2-7,CASSTLPGQQTYEQYF,TGTGCCAGTAGTACGTTACCGGGACAGCAAACCTACGAGCAGTACTTC
-,TRBV9,few,TRBJ2-7,CASSVDGRSYEQYF,TGTGCCAGCAGCGTAGACGGTCGCTCCTACGAGCAGTACTTC
TRBD2,TRBV5-1,-,TRBJ2-7,CASSLEAGLEQYF,TGCGCCAGCAGCTTGGAAGCGGGACTCGAGCAGTACTTC
TRBD1,TRBV19,-,TRBJ2-7,CASSSPGQGHYEQYF,TGTGCCAGTAGTTCGCCGGGACAGGGTCACTACGAGCAGTACTTC
TRBD1,TRBV9,-,TRBJ2-2,CASTRGDGQGVGTGELFF,TGTGCCAGCACCCGAGGGGACGGACAGGGGGTCGGCACCGGGGAGCTGTTTTTT
TRBD1,TRBV25-1,-,TRBJ1-1,CASRSTGGTEAFF,TGTGCCAGCAGATCAACAGGGGGCACTGAAGCTTTCTTT
TRBD1,TRBV5-1,few,TRBJ2-3,CASSSRTGGSTDTQYF,TGCGCCAGCAGCTCTAGGACAGGGGGAAGCACAGATACGCAGTATTTT
TRBD1,TRBV5-1,-,TRBJ2-7,CASSLGGTGPSYEQYF,TGCGCCAGCAGCTTGGGGGGGACAGGACCCTCCTACGAGCAGTACTTC
-,TRBV6-5,-,TRBJ2-3,CASSSPGLGDTQYF,TGTGCCAGCAGTAGTCCAGGGTTGGGGGATACGCAGTATTTT
TRBD2,TRBV9,-,TRBJ2-7,CASSVSTSGVEQYF,TGTGCCAGCAGCGTCTCGACTAGCGGGGTAGAGCAGTACTTC
-,TRBV5-8,-,TRBJ2-6,CASSNSWTDYRNVLTF,TGTGCCAGCAGCAACTCATGGACGGACTATCGCAACGTCCTGACTTTC